These 10 T cell receptor beta chains share one sample of origin, sequenced in a study of beta chain features in type 1 diabetes. The entirety of the isolated RNA underwent reverse transcription, so expressed TCRB transcripts were sequenced. Generated by immunoSEQ multiplex PCR, the TCRdb table keeps only in-frame clones and is missing some. The table lists 130,000 or so clones, around a tenth of them singletons. The sequenced material came from central memory CD4+ T cells from blood. These receptors all come from a man younger than 30 in good health.

CDR3 protein: CASSRVQGNYNEQFF. CDR3 sequence (DNA): TGTGCCAGCAGTCGAGTGCAGGGGAATTACAATGAGCAGTTCTTC. The chain uses TRBV6-5 and TRBJ2-1, with D perhaps TRBD1 (6 bases). This CDR3 comprises 15 residues. The germline gives CDR1 MNHEY, CDR2 SVGAGI. V was cut by 5 bases and J by 4 bases, with 15 bases left in between.

Only a few counts were recorded for this clone. The V and J genes are TRBV9 and TRBJ1-5; D is unclear. V was shortened by 0 bases and J by 5 bases, with 6 bases between the two germline ends. The germline V gene encodes CDR1 SGDLS and CDR2 YYNGEE. This CDR3 contains 13 residues. CDR3 region: CASSVGVDQPQHF. Here the CDR3 DNA reads TGTGCCAGCAGCGTAGGTGTCGATCAGCCCCAGCATTTT.

This clone was counted only a few times. V gene TRBV7-2 combines with J gene TRBJ2-7; D remains ambiguous. V dropped 0 bases and J dropped 4 bases, with 10 bases sitting between them. The CDR3 contains 14 residues. The germline V gene encodes CDR1 SGHTA and CDR2 FQGNSA. The CDR3 nucleotides read TGTGCCAGCAGCTTAGCGCTGCCAGGATACGAGCAGTACTTC. Translation: CASSLALPGYEQYF.

The chain has TRBV7-7 and TRBJ2-5, with 9 bases identical to TRBD2. Germline V gene sequence: CDR1 SSHAT, CDR2 FNYEAQ (reference sequence). The trim removed 5 bases at V and 0 bases at J, leaving 7 bases unmatched. This CDR3 is 16 amino acids long. Here the CDR3 reads CASSRGAGGYQETQYF. The CDR3 coding sequence is TGTGCCAGCAGCCGTGGGGCGGGGGGGTACCAAGAGACCCAGTACTTC.

The rearrangement links TRBV20-1 to TRBJ2-7; the D gene is possibly TRBD2 (6 bases). The CDR3 runs 11 residues. V lost 6 bases, J lost 6 bases, and 12 bases lay in between. The germline V gene has CDR1 DFQATT and CDR2 SNEGSKA (reference sequence). This chain's CDR3 is CSALGGSEQYF. The CDR3 bases are TGCAGTGCACTGGGGGGTTCCGAGCAGTACTTC.

The sample holds a few counts of this clone. This chain links TRBV30 with TRBJ1-6; 9 nucleotides agree with TRBD1. V lost 1 base to trimming and J lost 6 bases; unmatched junction nucleotides: 4. Germline V gene lookup returns CDR1 GTSNPN and CDR2 SVGIG (reference sequence). The CDR3 loop spans 15 amino acids. CDR3 protein: CAWSAGQGGNSPLHF. The CDR3 DNA follows: TGTGCCTGGAGTGCGGGACAGGGAGGTAATTCACCCCTCCACTTT.

There are a few counts of this clone. V and J are TRBV5-1 and TRBJ2-3; a weak D match, TRBD1 (5 bases). The V end was cut by 2 bases, the J end by 3 bases, with 10 bases between. The CDR3 is 14 amino acids. CDR1 is SGHRS, CDR2 YFSETQ, per germline. CDR3 in amino acids: CASSFQGLTDTQYF. In DNA, the CDR3 is TGCGCCAGCAGCTTCCAGGGTTTAACAGATACGCAGTATTTT.

A few counts support this clone. This chain links TRBV10-3 with TRBJ2-1; TRBD2 aligns across 15 bases. The trim removed 1 base at V and 10 bases at J, leaving 2 bases unmatched. Germline CDR1 ENHRY, CDR2 SYGVKD. This CDR3 spans 15 amino acids. The CDR3 reads CAISEWGLAGGEQFF. The CDR3 DNA reads as TGTGCCATCAGTGAGTGGGGACTAGCGGGGGGCGAGCAGTTCTTC.

V is TRBV5-1 and J is TRBJ2-5; the match to TRBD2 covers 9 bases. The CDR3 has 15 amino acids. Trimming took 5 bases from V and 2 from J; bases not matched to a gene: 7. Germline assignment: CDR1 SGHRS and CDR2 YFSETQ. The CDR3 DNA reads as TGCGCCAGCAGGCCAGCGGGGGGCCCTCAAGAGACCCAGTACTTC. This sequence encodes CASRPAGGPQETQYF.

The rearrangement links TRBV2 to TRBJ2-1; possible D gene TRBD2, 5 bases. The CDR3 consists of 17 residues. V lost 7 bases, J lost 4 bases, and 23 bases lay in between. The germline V gene encodes CDR1 SNHLY and CDR2 FYNNEI. CDR3 nucleotide sequence: TGTGCCAGCAAGATCGGCTTTACTAGTTCACGTTACAATGAGCAGTTCTTC. Its translation: CASKIGFTSSRYNEQFF.